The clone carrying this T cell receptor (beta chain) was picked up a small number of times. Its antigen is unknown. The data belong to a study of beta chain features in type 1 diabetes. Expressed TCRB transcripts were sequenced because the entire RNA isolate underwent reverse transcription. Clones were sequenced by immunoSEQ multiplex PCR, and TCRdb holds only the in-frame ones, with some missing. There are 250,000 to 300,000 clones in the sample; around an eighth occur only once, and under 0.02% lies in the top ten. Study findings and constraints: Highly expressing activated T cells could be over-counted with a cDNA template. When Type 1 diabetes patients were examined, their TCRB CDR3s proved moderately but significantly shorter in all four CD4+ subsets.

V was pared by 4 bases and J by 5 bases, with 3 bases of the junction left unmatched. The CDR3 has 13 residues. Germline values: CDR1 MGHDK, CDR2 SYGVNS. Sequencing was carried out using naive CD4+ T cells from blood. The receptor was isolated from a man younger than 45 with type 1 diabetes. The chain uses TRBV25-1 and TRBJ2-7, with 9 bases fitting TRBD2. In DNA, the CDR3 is TGTGCCAGCAGTGCAGCGGGAGGCCACGAGCAGTACTTC. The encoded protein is CASSAAGGHEQYF.